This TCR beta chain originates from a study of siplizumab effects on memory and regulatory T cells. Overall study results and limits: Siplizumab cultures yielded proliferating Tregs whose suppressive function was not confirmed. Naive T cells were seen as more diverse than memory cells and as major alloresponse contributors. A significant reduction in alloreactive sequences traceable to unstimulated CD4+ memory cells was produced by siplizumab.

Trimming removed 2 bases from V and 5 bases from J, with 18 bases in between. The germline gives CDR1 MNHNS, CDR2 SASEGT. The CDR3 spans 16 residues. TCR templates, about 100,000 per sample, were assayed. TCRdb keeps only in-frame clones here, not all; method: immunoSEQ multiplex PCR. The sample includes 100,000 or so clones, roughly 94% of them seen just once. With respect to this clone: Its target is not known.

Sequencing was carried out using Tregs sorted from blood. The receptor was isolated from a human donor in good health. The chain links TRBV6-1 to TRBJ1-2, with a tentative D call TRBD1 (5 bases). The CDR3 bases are TGTGCCAGCAGTGAATCATGGGGGGGACGGACTTATGGCTACACCTTC. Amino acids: CASSESWGGRTYGYTF.